One and the same sample provided the 9 T cell receptor beta chains below, sequenced in a study of Ad26.COV2.S vaccination and SARS-CoV-2 variants. Treatment here: roughly 18 received Ad26.COV2.S at low or high dose, single or two shots; about 5 received placebo; per-sample allocation not given. Specimens were obtained on day 63 following the first vaccine or placebo injection. Only in-frame clones appear in the TCRdb table, and some are missing; sequencing was by immunoSEQ multiplex PCR. The data hold about 280,000 clones, with more than 70% observed a single time. This specimen consisted of peripheral blood, obtained in a trial of Ad26.COV2.S vaccine versus placebo. Source of these receptors: a person aged 18 to 65 who received the Ad26.COV2.S COVID-19 vaccine or a placebo.

There are a few counts of this clone. This chain joins TRBV5-1 and TRBJ1-6; possibly TRBD1 for D (6 bases). V dropped 3 bases and J dropped 7 bases, with 11 bases sitting between them. The CDR3 runs to 14 residues. Germline-derived CDR1 and CDR2 are SGHRS and YFSETQ. The CDR3 DNA is TGCGCCAGCAGCTCCGGGACACCGAATTCACCCCTCCACTTT. Protein: CASSSGTPNSPLHF.

This clone showed up just once. This rearrangement joins TRBV2 to TRBJ2-3; 9 bases map to TRBD2. CDR1 SNHLY and CDR2 FYNNEI come from the germline V gene. Trimming removed 5 bases from V and 9 bases from J; junction bases left unmatched: 9. The CDR3 extends over 14 amino acids. CDR3 sequence: CASSLASGDVTQYF. The DNA for the CDR3 is TGTGCCAGCAGTCTTGCTAGCGGGGATGTAACGCAGTATTTT.

The V and J genes are TRBV19 and TRBJ1-2, with TRBD1 matching over 9 bases. The CDR3 is made up of 13 amino acids. Germline V CDR1 and CDR2: LNHDA, SQIVND (reference sequence). V lost 4 bases, J lost 5 bases, and 2 bases stayed unmatched. The CDR3 sequence: CASSTGQGYGYTF. The CDR3 DNA is TGTGCCAGTAGTACGGGACAGGGATATGGCTACACCTTC.

This clone has only a few counts. The chain carries TRBV3-1 (or the pseudogene TRBV3-2) and TRBJ1-1; 7 bases are a match to TRBD1. The V gene's germline CDR1 is LGHDT and CDR2 YNNKEL (reference sequence). Losses at the gene ends were 5 bases for V and 1 base for J; bases not matched to a gene: 19. CDR3 length: 19 residues. The CDR3 here is CASSEWANRGPSGNTEAFF. As DNA, the CDR3 is TGTGCCAGCAGCGAGTGGGCGAACAGGGGCCCGTCAGGGAACACTGAAGCTTTCTTT.

The chain recombines TRBV19 with TRBJ2-5, with D possibly matching TRBD1 (5 bases). The CDR3 sequence is 14 residues long. The ends were cut back, 3 bases at V and 3 bases at J, with 11 bases in the middle. Germline CDR1 and CDR2: LNHDA and SQIVND (reference sequence). CDR3 region: CASSIPDREETQYF. The DNA of the CDR3 is TGTGCCAGTAGTATCCCCGACAGAGAAGAGACCCAGTACTTC. The whole variable domain, filled in from reference TRBV19 and TRBJ2-5, reads DGGITQSPKYLFRKEGQNVTLSCEQNLNHDAMYWYRQDPGQGLRLIYYSQIVNDFQKGDIAEGYSVSREKKESFPLTVTSAQKNPTAFYLCASSIPDREETQYFGPGTRLLVL.

V gene TRBV9 combines with J gene TRBJ2-2; weak D call: TRBD1 (5 bases). The CDR3 spans 14 residues. V lost 2 bases and J lost 7, with 12 bases in between. Germline V lookup: CDR1 SGDLS, CDR2 YYNGEE. The CDR3 sequence: CASSVRQGDGELFF. CDR3 DNA: TGTGCCAGCAGCGTTCGGCAGGGTGACGGGGAGCTGTTTTTT.

The chain recombines TRBV10-3 with TRBJ1-1, with D uncertain. The CDR3 spans 12 residues. Germline V CDR1 and CDR2: ENHRY, SYGVKD. The V gene lost 11 bases and the J gene lost 10 bases, with 20 bases spanning the gap. Here the CDR3 DNA reads TGTGCCGCAAGTTCAGGTTTCTGGGGAGCTTTCTTT. This sequence encodes CAASSGFWGAFF.

The chain couples TRBV10-1 to TRBJ2-5, with TRBD2 matching 12 bases. V lost 3 bases and J lost 5; bases outside the gene matches: 7. This CDR3 region has 16 residues. The germline V gene encodes CDR1 WNHNN and CDR2 SYGVQD (reference sequence). The CDR3 DNA sequence: TGCGCCAGCAGTGATCGGACTAGCGGGATGTACGAGACCCAGTACTTC. This encodes CASSDRTSGMYETQYF.

The genes are TRBV28 and TRBJ2-1; D possibly corresponds to TRBD1 (6 bases). Germline CDR1 is MDHEN and CDR2 is SYDVKM. The CDR3 extends over 18 amino acids. V lost 8 bases, J lost 4 bases, and 27 bases lay in between. The CDR3 sequence: CASASPILRGSSYNEQFF. The CDR3 DNA follows: TGTGCCAGCGCCAGCCCCATTCTTAGGGGGTCCTCTTACAATGAGCAGTTCTTC.